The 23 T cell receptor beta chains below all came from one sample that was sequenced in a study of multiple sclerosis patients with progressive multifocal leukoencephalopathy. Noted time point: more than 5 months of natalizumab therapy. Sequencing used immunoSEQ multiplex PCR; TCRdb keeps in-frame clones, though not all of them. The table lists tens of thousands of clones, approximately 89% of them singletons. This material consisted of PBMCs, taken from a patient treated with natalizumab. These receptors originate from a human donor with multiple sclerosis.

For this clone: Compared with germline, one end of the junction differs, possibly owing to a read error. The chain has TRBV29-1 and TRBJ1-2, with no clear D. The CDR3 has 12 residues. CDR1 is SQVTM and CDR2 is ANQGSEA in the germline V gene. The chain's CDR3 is CSVEATRTASRF. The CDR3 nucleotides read TGCAGCGTTGAAGCCACCCGAACGGCGTCGAGATTC. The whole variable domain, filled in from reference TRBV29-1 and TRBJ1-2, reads SAVISQKPSRDICQRGTSLTIQCQVDSQVTMMFWYRQQPGQSLTLIATANQGSEATYESGFVIDKFPISRPNLTFSTLTVSNMSPEDSSIYLCSVEATRTASRFGSGTRLTVV.

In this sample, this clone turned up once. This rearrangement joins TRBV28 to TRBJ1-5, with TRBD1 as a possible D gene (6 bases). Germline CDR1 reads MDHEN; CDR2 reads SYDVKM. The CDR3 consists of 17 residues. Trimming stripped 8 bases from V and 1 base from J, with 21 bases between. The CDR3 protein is CASEWDRDTMSNQPQHF. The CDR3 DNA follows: TGTGCCAGCGAGTGGGACCGGGACACAATGAGCAATCAGCCCCAGCATTTT.

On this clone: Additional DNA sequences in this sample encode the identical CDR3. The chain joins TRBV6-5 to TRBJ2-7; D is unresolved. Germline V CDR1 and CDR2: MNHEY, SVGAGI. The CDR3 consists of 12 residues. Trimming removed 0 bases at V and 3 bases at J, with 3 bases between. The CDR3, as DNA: TGTGCCAGCAGTTACTCCAGCTACGAGCAGTACTTC. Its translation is CASSYSSYEQYF.

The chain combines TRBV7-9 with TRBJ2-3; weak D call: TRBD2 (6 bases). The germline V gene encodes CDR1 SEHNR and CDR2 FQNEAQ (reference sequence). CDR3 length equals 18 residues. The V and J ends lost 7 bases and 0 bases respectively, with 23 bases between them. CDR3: CASTTTLSGSGSTDTQYF. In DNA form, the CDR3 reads TGTGCCAGCACCACTACCCTATCAGGCAGCGGGAGCACAGATACGCAGTATTTT.

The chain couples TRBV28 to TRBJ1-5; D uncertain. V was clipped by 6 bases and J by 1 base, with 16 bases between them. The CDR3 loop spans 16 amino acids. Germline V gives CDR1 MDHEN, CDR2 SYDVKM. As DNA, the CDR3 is TGTGCCAGCAGCATTAGCGCGGGTTGGAGCAATCAGCCCCAGCATTTT. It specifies CASSISAGWSNQPQHF.

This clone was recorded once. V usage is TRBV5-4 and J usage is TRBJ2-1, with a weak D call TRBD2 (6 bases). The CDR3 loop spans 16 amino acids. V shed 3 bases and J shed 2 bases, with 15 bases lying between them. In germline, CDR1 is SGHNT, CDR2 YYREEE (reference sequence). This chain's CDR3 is CASSSPTREAYNEQFF. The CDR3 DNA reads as TGTGCCAGCAGCTCTCCCACGAGGGAGGCCTACAATGAGCAGTTCTTC.

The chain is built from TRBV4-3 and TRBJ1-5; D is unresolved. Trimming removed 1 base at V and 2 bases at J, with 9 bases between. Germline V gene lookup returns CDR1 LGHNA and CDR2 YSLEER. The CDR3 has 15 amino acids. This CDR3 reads CASSQGGIGNQPQHF. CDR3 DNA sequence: TGCGCCAGCAGCCAAGGTGGGATAGGCAATCAGCCCCAGCATTTT.

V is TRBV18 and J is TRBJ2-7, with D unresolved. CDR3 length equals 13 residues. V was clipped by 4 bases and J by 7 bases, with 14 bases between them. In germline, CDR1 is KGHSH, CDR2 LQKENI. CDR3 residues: CASSLQLTMEQYF. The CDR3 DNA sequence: TGTGCCAGCTCACTACAATTAACTATGGAGCAGTACTTC.

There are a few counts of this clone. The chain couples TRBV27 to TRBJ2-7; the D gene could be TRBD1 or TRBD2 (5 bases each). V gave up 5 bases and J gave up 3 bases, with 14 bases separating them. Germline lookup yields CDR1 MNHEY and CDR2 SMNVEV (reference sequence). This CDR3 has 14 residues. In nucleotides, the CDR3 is TGTGCCAGCAGTGAGTCGGGACGGCTCTACGAGCAGTACTTC. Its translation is CASSESGRLYEQYF.

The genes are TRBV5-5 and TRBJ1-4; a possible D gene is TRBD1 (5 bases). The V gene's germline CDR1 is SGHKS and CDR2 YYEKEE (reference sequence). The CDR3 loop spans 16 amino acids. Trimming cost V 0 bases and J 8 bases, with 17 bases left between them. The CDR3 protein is CASSLELAWGWEKLFF. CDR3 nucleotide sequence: TGTGCCAGCAGCTTGGAGCTGGCGTGGGGGTGGGAAAAACTGTTTTTT.

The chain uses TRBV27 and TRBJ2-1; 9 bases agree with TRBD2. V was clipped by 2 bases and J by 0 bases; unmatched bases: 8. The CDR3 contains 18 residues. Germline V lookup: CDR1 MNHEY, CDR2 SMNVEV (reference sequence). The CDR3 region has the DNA TGTGCCAGCAGTTTAGACCCTAGCGGGGTAAGCTCCTACAATGAGCAGTTCTTC. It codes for CASSLDPSGVSSYNEQFF.

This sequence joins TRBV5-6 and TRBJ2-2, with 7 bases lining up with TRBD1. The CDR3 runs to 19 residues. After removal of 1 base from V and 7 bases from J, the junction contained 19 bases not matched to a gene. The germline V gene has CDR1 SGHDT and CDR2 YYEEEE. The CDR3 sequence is CASSLYDYRRGPQDGELFF. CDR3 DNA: TGTGCCAGCAGCTTGTACGACTACCGAAGGGGGCCCCAGGACGGGGAGCTGTTTTTT. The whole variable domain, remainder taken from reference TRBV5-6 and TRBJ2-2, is DAGVTQSPTHLIKTRGQQVTLRCSPKSGHDTVSWYQQALGQGPQFIFQYYEEEERQRGNFPDRFSGHQFPNYSSELNVNALLLGDSALYLCASSLYDYRRGPQDGELFFGEGSRLTVL.

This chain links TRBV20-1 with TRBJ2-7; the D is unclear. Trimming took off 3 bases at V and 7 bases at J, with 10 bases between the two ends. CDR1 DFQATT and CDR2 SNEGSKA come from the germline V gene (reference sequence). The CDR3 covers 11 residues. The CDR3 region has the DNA TGCAGTGCTAGTATTAGCCGGGAGCAGTACTTC. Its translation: CSASISREQYF.

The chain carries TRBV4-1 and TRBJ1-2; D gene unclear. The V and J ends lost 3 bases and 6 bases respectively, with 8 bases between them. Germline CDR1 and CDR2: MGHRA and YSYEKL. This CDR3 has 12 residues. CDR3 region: CASSHIVDGYTF. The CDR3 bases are TGCGCCAGCAGCCATATTGTGGATGGCTACACCTTC.

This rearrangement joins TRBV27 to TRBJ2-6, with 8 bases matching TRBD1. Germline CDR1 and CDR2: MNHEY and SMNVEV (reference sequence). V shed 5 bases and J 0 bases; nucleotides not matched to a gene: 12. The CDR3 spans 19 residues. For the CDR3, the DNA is TGTGCCAGCAGTCCACAGACAGGGGCCCTTTTCTCTGGGGCCAACGTCCTGACTTTC. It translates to CASSPQTGALFSGANVLTF.

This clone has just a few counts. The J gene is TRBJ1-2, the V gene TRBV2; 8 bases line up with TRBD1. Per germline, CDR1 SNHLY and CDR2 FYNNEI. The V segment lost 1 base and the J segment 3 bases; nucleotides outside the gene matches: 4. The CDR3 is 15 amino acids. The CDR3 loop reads CASSEVRGLDYGYTF. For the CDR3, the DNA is TGTGCCAGCAGTGAAGTCAGGGGGCTCGACTATGGCTACACCTTC.

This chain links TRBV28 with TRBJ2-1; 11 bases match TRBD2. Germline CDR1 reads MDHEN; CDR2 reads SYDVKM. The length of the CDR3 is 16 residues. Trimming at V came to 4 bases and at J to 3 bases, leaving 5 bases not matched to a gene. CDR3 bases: TGTGCCAGCAGTTCCCTCGGACTAGCGGGCTACAATGAGCAGTTCTTC. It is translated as CASSSLGLAGYNEQFF.

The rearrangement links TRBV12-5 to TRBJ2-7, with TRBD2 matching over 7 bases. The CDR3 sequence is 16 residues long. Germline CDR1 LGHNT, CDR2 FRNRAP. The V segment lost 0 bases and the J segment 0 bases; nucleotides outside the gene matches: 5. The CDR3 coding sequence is TGTGCTAGTGGTTTGGTACGCCCTAGCGGCTCCTACGAGCAGTACTTC. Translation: CASGLVRPSGSYEQYF.

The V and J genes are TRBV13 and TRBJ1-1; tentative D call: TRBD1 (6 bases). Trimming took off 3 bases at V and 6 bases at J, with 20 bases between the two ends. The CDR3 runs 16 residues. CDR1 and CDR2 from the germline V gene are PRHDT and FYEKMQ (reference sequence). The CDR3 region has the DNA TGTGCCAGCAGCTTCGGGTTCCGGACGGGGGCCCCTGAAGCTTTCTTT. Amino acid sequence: CASSFGFRTGAPEAFF.

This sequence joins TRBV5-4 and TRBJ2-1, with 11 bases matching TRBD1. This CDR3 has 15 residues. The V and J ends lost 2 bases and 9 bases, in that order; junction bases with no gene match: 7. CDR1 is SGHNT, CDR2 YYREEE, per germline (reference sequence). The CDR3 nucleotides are TGTGCCAGCAGCTTAGGGGACAGGGGGAGAGGTGAGCAGTTCTTC. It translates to CASSLGDRGRGEQFF.

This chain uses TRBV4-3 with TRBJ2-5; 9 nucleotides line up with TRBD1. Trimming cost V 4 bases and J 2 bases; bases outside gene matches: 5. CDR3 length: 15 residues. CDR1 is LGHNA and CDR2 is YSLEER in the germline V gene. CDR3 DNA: TGCGCCAGCAGCCCTGGGACAGGGACACAAGAGACCCAGTACTTC. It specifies CASSPGTGTQETQYF.

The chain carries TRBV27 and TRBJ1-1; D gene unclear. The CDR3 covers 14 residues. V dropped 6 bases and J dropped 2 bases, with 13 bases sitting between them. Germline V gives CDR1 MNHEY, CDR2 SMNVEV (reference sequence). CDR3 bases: TGTGCCAGCAGCCGAGACACAGCTAACACTGAAGCTTTCTTT. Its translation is CASSRDTANTEAFF.

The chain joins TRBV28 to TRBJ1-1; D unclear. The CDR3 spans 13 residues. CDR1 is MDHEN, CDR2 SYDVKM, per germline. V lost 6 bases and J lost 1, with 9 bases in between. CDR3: CASRNSGNTEAFF. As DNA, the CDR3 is TGTGCCAGCAGGAACAGTGGGAACACTGAAGCTTTCTTT.